This TCR beta chain was recovered during a study of blood T cells in healthy people across ages. A sample-barcoded 5' primer and a J-beta primer mix were used in a second PCR of about 7 to 12 cycles. TCRdb redid the calling of the 5' RACE reads with MiXCR, one entry per CDR3 protein. This table holds over 1,500,000 distinct CDR3 sequences, around 42% found once. As for this clonotype: Antigen specificity is unknown.

The study, taken as a whole, reports: One million T cells yielded diversity estimates that were considered underestimates.

Approximately 9.4 milliliters was the volume of peripheral blood drawn from each donor. V shed 4 bases and J shed 4 bases, with 19 bases lying between them. Germline V gene lookup returns CDR1 LGHDT and CDR2 YNNKEL (reference sequence). The CDR3 length is 16 residues. The sequenced sample was blood. The clonotype originates from a human donor in good health. The V gene is TRBV3-1, the J gene TRBJ1-2, with D perhaps TRBD1 (5 bases). In DNA, the CDR3 is TGTGCCAGCAGCCCGATAGGCGGGGGTTTATCCTATGGCTACACCTTC. Protein product: CASSPIGGGLSYGYTF. The full variable domain, its missing parts supplied by reference TRBV3-1 and TRBJ1-2, is DTAVSQTPKYLVTQMGNDKSIKCEQNLGHDTMYWYKQDSKKFLKIMFSYNNKELIINETVPNRFSPKSPDKAHLNLHINSLELGDSAVYFCASSPIGGGLSYGYTFGSGTRLTVV.